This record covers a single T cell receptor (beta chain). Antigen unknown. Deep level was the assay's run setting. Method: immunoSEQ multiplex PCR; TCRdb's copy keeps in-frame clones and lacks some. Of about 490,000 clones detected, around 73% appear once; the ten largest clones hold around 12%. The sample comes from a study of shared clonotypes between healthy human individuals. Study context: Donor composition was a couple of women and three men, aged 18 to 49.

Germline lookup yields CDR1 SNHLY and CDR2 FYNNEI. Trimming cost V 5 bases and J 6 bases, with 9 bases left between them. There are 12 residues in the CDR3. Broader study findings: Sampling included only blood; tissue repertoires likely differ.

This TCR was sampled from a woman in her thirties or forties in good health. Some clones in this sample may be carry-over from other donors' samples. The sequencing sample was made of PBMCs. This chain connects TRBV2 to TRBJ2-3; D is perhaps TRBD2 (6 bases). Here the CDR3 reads CASSTSGDTQYF. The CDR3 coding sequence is TGTGCCAGCAGTACCAGCGGGGATACGCAGTATTTT.